These T cell receptor delta chains were read from a single sample in a study of gamma-delta T cells after stem cell transplantation. TCRdb reanalysed the RT-PCR reads via CATT. The repertoire holds roughly 2,500 delta-chain clones, with 22% as singletons. The sequencing sample was made of gamma-delta T cells. The receptors were sampled from a human donor. It is not recorded whose cells these are; they may come from a transplant donor. CDR3s include the opening cysteine and the closing phenylalanine or tryptophan. Each record gives: J gene, clone size, CDR3 length, V gene, D gene, CDR3 DNA, CDR3 protein. A D gene is named only where the DNA matches it firmly. Where a row states a size, it is once, few, many or the class of an expanded clone; other rows omit it.

>TRDJ1|medium-sized|18|TRDV2|TRDD3
TGTGCCTGTGACACCGTAGGGGGTACTGGGGGACACACCGATAAACTCATCTTT
CACDTVGGTGGHTDKLIF
>TRDJ1|once|18|TRDV2|TRDD3
TGCGCCTGTGAGCGACTAGGGGATAGGAACCAAAACACCGATAAACTCATCTTT
CACERLGDRNQNTDKLIF
>TRDJ1|.|18|TRDV1|TRDD3
TGTGCTCTTGGGGAAGCCTACGGGGATACCAATTACACCGATAAACCCATCTTT
CALGEAYGDTNYTDKPIF
>TRDJ1|medium-sized|17|TRDV2|TRDD3
TGTGCCTGTGACACGGGCTCTACTGGGGGGTACACCGATAAACTCATCTTT
CACDTGSTGGYTDKLIF
>TRDJ1|medium-sized|18|TRDV1|TRDD2
TGTGCTCTTGGGGATGGCCTTCCTACGAATCCCCGGGGCGATAAACTCATCTTT
CALGDGLPTNPRGDKLIF
>TRDJ1|few|23|TRDV1|TRDD3
TGTGCTCTTGGGGAACTAGGGGACTTCTTCAACTGGGGGATACGGGGCTACACCGATAAACTCATCTTT
CALGELGDFFNWGIRGYTDKLIF
>TRDJ1|.|15|TRDV1|.
TGTGCTCTTGGGGAACGTACTCACGGAGGTAAAAAACTCATCTTT
CALGERTHGGKKLIF
>TRDJ1|.|20|TRDV3|.
TGTGCCGTTGGGCCTTCCTACGGACTGGGGGCCCACTTTAACACCGATAAACTCATCTTT
CAVGPSYGLGAHFNTDKLIF
>TRDJ1|few|18|TRDV1|TRDD3
TGTGCTCTTGGGGAACGATCAAGAATGGGGGATACAAATGGGAAACTCATCTTT
CALGERSRMGDTNGKLIF
>TRDJ1|few|20|TRDV1|TRDD3
TGTGCTCTTGGGGAACCCCCAGCGTACTGGGGGATACACTGGGCCGATAAACTCATCTTT
CALGEPPAYWGIHWADKLIF
>TRDJ3|medium-sized|18|TRDV1|.
TGTGCTCTTGGGGACCGCTCTGGGTGGACCTGGGACACCCGACAGATGTTTTTC
CALGDRSGWTWDTRQMFF
>TRDJ1|few|17|TRDV1|TRDD3
TGTGCTCCTTCCTTAGCTGGGGGATACGCATTATCCGATAAACTCATCTTT
CAPSLAGGYALSDKLIF
>TRDJ1|medium-sized|22|TRDV1|TRDD3
TGTGCTCTTGGGGAACTCGCCTTTGACTACTGGGGGATTCGGCTATCAACCGATAAACTCATCTTT
CALGELAFDYWGIRLSTDKLIF
>TRDJ3|.|18|TRDV2|.
TGTGCCTGTGACACCGGGTACGCGAGCTCCTGGGACACCCGACAGATGTTTTTC
CACDTGYASSWDTRQMFF
>TRDJ1|.|22|TRDV1|TRDD3
TGTGCTCTTGGGGAACTAGCACCTCCCGTTCTGGGGGACCCCCAGGTACCCGATAAACTCATCTTT
CALGELAPPVLGDPQVPDKLIF
>TRDJ1|.|19|TRDV1|.
TGTGCTCTTGGGAACGCAGGGGGACTACAGTCACTGCGGGAGGATAAACTCATCTTT
CALGNAGGLQSLREDKLIF
>TRDJ3|medium-sized|21|TRDV2|TRDD2
TGTGCCTGTGACTATCTTCCTACCGGGCTGGGGTCCTCCTGGGACACCCGACAGATGTTTTTC
CACDYLPTGLGSSWDTRQMFF
>TRDJ1|few|18|TRDV1|.
TGTGCTCTTGGGGAACTTGCCATGAGGACACCCTACACCGATAAACTCATCTTT
CALGELAMRTPYTDKLIF
>TRDJ1|large|15|TRDV2|.
TGTGCCTGTGACACCGGGGGACCGTACACCGATAAACTCATCTTT
CACDTGGPYTDKLIF
>TRDJ1|few|18|TRDV1|.
TGTGCTCTTGGGGACCCGGCCCGACTGGAAAGTGGGACCGATAAACTCATCTTT
CALGDPARLESGTDKLIF
>TRDJ1|few|25|TRDV1|TRDD2
TGTGCTCTTGGGGAACTCCTTCCTACGAATTCGGCGGCAAAGGGGGCTATGTGGGACACCGATAAACTCATCTTT
CALGELLPTNSAAKGAMWDTDKLIF
>TRDJ1|few|22|TRDV1|TRDD3
TGTGCTCTTGGGGAACTCTCGTCCCTTTCCTGGGGGATACCCCGGTACACCGATAAACTCATCTTT
CALGELSSLSWGIPRYTDKLIF
>TRDJ1|.|19|TRDV1|.
TGTGCTCTTGGGGAAAAAACTTCAAAACGGGGGGCCTACACCGATAAACTCATCTTT
CALGEKTSKRGAYTDKLIF
>TRDJ1|.|22|TRDV1|TRDD3
TGTGCTCTTGGGGAACCGAAGTCTTCTTGGGGGATACCTACCACGTACACCGATAAACTCATCTTT
CALGEPKSSWGIPTTYTDKLIF
>TRDJ1|medium-sized|23|TRDV1|TRDD3
TGTGCTCTTGGGGAACTATGGGACTTCCTAAACAACTGGGGGATACTCTACACCGATAAACTCATCTTT
CALGELWDFLNNWGILYTDKLIF
>TRDJ1|.|17|TRDV1|TRDD3
TGTGCTCTTGGGGAACTAAGGGGAGGGGGATACTTCGATAAACTCATCTTT
CALGELRGGGYFDKLIF
>TRDJ1|.|16|TRDV3|.
TGTGCCTCCTCACTACGCGCCGGGGCTTACACCGATAAACTCATCTTT
CASSLRAGAYTDKLIF
>TRDJ1|.|23|TRDV1|TRDD3
TGTGCTCTTGGGGAACTAAATCGGGACCCAACTGGGGGATACTGGCAGTACACCGATAAACTCATCTTT
CALGELNRDPTGGYWQYTDKLIF
>TRDJ1|medium-sized|17|TRDV1|TRDD2
TGTGCTCTTGGGGAGGGGCCCTTCCTTGGGAGGACCGATAAACTCATCTTT
CALGEGPFLGRTDKLIF
>TRDJ1|large|20|TRDV1|TRDD2
TGTGCTCTTGGGGAGCCCCCTTGGGTTTCCTACGGTCACAACACCGATAAACTCATCTTT
CALGEPPWVSYGHNTDKLIF
>TRDJ1|.|22|TRDV1|.
TGTGCTCTTGGGGAACCATGGCCTTCCTACTCTGGGGGATATACCCCAAGCGATAAACTCATCTTT
CALGEPWPSYSGGYTPSDKLIF
>TRDJ1|once|25|TRDV1|.
TGTGCTCTTGGGGAACTAGTGAGTGATCAGGGGGTACCGAGGGGCTGGGGAACGTACACCGATAAACTCATCTTT
CALGELVSDQGVPRGWGTYTDKLIF
>TRDJ1|.|16|TRDV1|TRDD3
TGTGCTCTTGGGAACCCTCTGGGGATAAGTGCCGATAAACTCATCTTT
CALGNPLGISADKLIF
>TRDJ3|.|20|TRDV2|TRDD3
TGTGCCTGTTTCCGACTGGGGGATATAAGGAGCTCCTGGGACACCCGACAGATGTTTTTC
CACFRLGDIRSSWDTRQMFF
>TRDJ1|.|21|TRDV1|TRDD3
TGTGCTCTTGGGGAACACGTCATCTGGGGGACTGACGAAAATGAAAAGCAAAAACTCATCTTT
CALGEHVIWGTDENEKQKLIF
>TRDJ1|.|13|TRDV1|.
TGTGCTCTTGGGATCATTTACGAGGATAAACTCATCTTT
CALGIIYEDKLIF
>TRDJ1|few|23|TRDV1|TRDD3
TGTGCTCTTGGGGTCGGCCTTCCTACTCCCATACTGGGGGATACGCGCGGCACCGATAAACTCATCTTT
CALGVGLPTPILGDTRGTDKLIF
>TRDJ1|.|14|TRDV1|.
TGTGCTCTTGGGGAGGGACCCTCCTACGGAAAACTCATCTTT
CALGEGPSYGKLIF
>TRDJ1|few|24|TRDV1|TRDD3
TGTGCTCTTGGGGACATAACCCCGCACCTATCCTACATGCTGGGGGATCGTGGCACCGATAAACTCATCTTT
CALGDITPHLSYMLGDRGTDKLIF
>TRDJ1|medium-sized|16|TRDV3|TRDD2
TGTGCCTCCCTTCCTTTACACGCAGAACGTGGGGATAAACTCATCTTT
CASLPLHAERGDKLIF
>TRDJ1|few|17|TRDV1|TRDD3
TGTGCTCTTGGAAACCCATACTGGGGGATTCGGAGTGATAAACTCATCTTT
CALGNPYWGIRSDKLIF
>TRDJ1|medium-sized|18|TRAV29/DV5|TRDD3
TGTGCAGCAAGCCAGAGGACTGGGGGATACAAGGACTCCGATAAACTCATCTTT
CAASQRTGGYKDSDKLIF
>TRDJ1|.|23|TRDV1|TRDD3
TGTGCTCTTGGGAACTTTGTCCTCCGGTGGGTGGGGGATACGGGGGTCTACACCGATAAACTCATCTTT
CALGNFVLRWVGDTGVYTDKLIF
>TRDJ1|medium-sized|18|TRDV1|TRDD3
TGTGCTCTTGGGGAAAACTCCCCCTATCTACTGGGGTCCGATAAACTCATCTTT
CALGENSPYLLGSDKLIF
>TRDJ1|few|19|TRDV1|.
TGTGCTCTTGGGGAACTTTTCCTAGGAGGGTTGGCGTACACCGATAAACTCATCTTT
CALGELFLGGLAYTDKLIF
>TRDJ1|medium-sized|18|TRDV2|.
TGTGCCTGTGACCCGCTCGGAGGGATTTCAGGGCAGGAGGGGAAACTCATCTTT
CACDPLGGISGQEGKLIF
>TRDJ1|medium-sized|20|TRDV1|.
TGTGCTCTTGGGAACCCCCCCTCTGGGGACTTCTTGGGCCGGACCGATAAACTCATCTTT
CALGNPPSGDFLGRTDKLIF
>TRDJ1|medium-sized|23|TRDV1|TRDD3
TGTGCTCTTGGGGAACTAGGCGGCACCGAGGCAGCCTGGGGGTCTCCCTACACCGATAAACTCATCTTT
CALGELGGTEAAWGSPYTDKLIF
>TRDJ1|medium-sized|16|TRAV29/DV5|TRDD3
TGTGCAGCGAAGCAGGGAGCGGGGGATCACACCGATAAACTCATCTTT
CAAKQGAGDHTDKLIF
>TRDJ4|medium-sized|19|TRDV1|TRDD3
TGTGCTCTTGGGGTCAGTTACTGGGGGATACAACAACCCCCCAGACCCCTGATCTTT
CALGVSYWGIQQPPRPLIF
>TRDJ1|.|18|TRDV1|TRDD3
TGTGCTCTTGGGACCACTACGGGGGATACGCGAGACACCGATAAACTCATCTTT
CALGTTTGDTRDTDKLIF
>TRDJ1|.|17|TRDV1|TRDD3
TGTGCTCTTGGTTCATCCTCCTACTGGGGGATAACCGATAAACTCATCTTT
CALGSSSYWGITDKLIF
>TRDJ1|.|23|TRDV1|TRDD3
TGTGCTCTTGGGGAACGAGTTGGGTCTCGCCGTACTGGGGGATACGAGGGGGCCGATAAACTCATCTTT
CALGERVGSRRTGGYEGADKLIF
>TRDJ1|.|25|TRDV1|TRDD3
TGTGCTCTTAGGGAACCAACGCCTTCCTACATCGCCAGTACTGGGGGATACGCGTACACCGATAAACTCATCTTT
CALREPTPSYIASTGGYAYTDKLIF
>TRDJ1|.|24|TRAV29/DV5|TRDD3
TGTGCAGCAAGCGCGAAAGTGACTGTCGGAGACCCTCTGGGGGATACGCTGGTCACCGATAAACTCATCTTT
CAASAKVTVGDPLGDTLVTDKLIF
>TRDJ1|.|27|TRDV1|TRDD3
TGTGCTCTTGGGGACAGCCTACCCTACTACCAAACTGGGGGATACGCGGGAGGATGGCTGTACACCGATAAACTCATCTTT
CALGDSLPYYQTGGYAGGWLYTDKLIF
>TRDJ1|medium-sized|17|TRDV1|.
TGTGCTCTTGGGGAACTGGCGGGGATCTGGTACACCGATAAACTCATCTTT
CALGELAGIWYTDKLIF
>TRDJ1|.|21|TRDV1|.
TGTGCTCTTGGGGAACTAGTTTTCGACTGCGGGGGAGGATTTACCACCGATAAACTCATCTTT
CALGELVFDCGGGFTTDKLIF
>TRDJ1|medium-sized|15|TRDV2|TRDD3
TGTGCCTGTGACACCGTTGGTCTTGGGGGAGATAAACTCATCTTT
CACDTVGLGGDKLIF